This TCR beta chain was found in a study of early T cells in non-severe SARS-CoV-2 infection. The CDR3 runs to 12 residues. The germline V gene encodes CDR1 LNHDA and CDR2 SQIVND (reference sequence). V was clipped by 3 bases and J by 5 bases, with 5 bases between them. Individual cDNA molecules were tagged with unique molecular identifiers, the study reported. In TCRdb, the 5' RACE reads were re-called with MiXCR into one record per CDR3 protein. Among approximately 65,000 distinct CDR3 sequences listed, 10% to 15% were seen once. V is TRBV19 and J is TRBJ1-5; no firm D call. The clonotype was recovered from an adult who was a healthcare worker with PCR-confirmed SARS-CoV-2 infection or an uninfected control (not recorded which). Source material: whole blood. The chain's CDR3 is CASSMNDQPQHF. In nucleotides, the CDR3 is TGTGCCAGTAGTATGAACGATCAGCCCCAGCATTTT.